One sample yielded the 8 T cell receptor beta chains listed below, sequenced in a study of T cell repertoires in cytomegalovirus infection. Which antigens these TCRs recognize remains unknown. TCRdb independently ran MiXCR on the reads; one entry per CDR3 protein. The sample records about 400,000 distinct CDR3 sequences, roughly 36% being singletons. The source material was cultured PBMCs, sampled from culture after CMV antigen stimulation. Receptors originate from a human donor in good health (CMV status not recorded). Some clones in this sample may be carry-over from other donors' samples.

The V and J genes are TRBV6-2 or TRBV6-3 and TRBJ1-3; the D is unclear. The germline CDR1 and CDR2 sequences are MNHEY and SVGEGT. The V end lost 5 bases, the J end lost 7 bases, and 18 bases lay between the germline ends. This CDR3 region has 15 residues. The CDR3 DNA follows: TGTGCCAGCAGTCGTCAGAGCTCTGGATGGAACACCATATATTTT. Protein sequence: CASSRQSSGWNTIYF.

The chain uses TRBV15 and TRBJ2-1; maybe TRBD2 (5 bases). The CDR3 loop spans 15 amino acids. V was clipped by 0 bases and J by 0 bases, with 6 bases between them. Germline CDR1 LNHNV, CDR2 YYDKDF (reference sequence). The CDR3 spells CATSREAVSYNEQFF. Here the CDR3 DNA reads TGTGCCACCAGCAGAGAAGCGGTCTCCTACAATGAGCAGTTCTTC.

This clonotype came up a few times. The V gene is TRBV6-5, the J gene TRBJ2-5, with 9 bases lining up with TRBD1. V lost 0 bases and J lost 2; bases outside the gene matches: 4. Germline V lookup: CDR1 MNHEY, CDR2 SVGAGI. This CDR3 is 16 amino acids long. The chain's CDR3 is CASSYSSGTGQETQYF. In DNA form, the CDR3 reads TGTGCCAGCAGTTACTCAAGTGGGACAGGGCAAGAGACCCAGTACTTC.

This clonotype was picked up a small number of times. The CDR3, as DNA: TGTGCCAGCAGCCTTGACTATAGCTCACCCCTCCACTTT. Translating gives CASSLDYSSPLHF. The rearrangement joins TRBV11-2 to TRBJ1-6; D gene ambiguous. This CDR3 spans 13 amino acids. Germline V CDR1 and CDR2: SGHAT, FQNNGV. The V gene lost 5 bases and the J gene lost 10 bases, with 12 bases spanning the gap.

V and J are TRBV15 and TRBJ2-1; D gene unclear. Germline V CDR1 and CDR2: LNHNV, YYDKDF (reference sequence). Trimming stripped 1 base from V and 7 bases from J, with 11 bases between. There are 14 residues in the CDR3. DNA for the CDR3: TGTGCCACCAGCAGAGTTGGCCCCGGGAATGAGCAGTTCTTC. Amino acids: CATSRVGPGNEQFF.

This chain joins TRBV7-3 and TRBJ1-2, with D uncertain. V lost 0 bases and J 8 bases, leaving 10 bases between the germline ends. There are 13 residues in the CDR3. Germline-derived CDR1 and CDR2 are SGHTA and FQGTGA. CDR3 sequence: CASSLTGMAGYTF. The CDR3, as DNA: TGTGCCAGCAGCTTAACGGGAATGGCGGGCTACACCTTC. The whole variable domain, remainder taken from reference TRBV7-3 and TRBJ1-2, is GAGVSQTPSNKVTEKGKYVELRCDPISGHTALYWYRQSLGQGPEFLIYFQGTGAADDSGLPNDRFFAVRPEGSVSTLKIQRTERGDSAVYLCASSLTGMAGYTFGSGTRLTVV.

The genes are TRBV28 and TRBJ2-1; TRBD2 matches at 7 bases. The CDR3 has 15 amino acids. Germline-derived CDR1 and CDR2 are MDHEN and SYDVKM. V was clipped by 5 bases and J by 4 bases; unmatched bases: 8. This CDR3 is CASSERGRPYNEQFF. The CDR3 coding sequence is TGTGCCAGCAGTGAGCGGGGAAGACCTTACAATGAGCAGTTCTTC.

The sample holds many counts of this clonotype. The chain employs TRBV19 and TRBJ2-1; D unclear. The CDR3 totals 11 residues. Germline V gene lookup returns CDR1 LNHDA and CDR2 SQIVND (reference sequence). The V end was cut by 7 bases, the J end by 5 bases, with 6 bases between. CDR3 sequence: CASTANNEQFF. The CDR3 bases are TGTGCCAGTACCGCAAACAATGAGCAGTTCTTC. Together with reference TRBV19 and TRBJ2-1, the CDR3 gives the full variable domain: DGGITQSPKYLFRKEGQNVTLSCEQNLNHDAMYWYRQDPGQGLRLIYYSQIVNDFQKGDIAEGYSVSREKKESFPLTVTSAQKNPTAFYLCASTANNEQFFGPGTRLTVL.